The present T cell receptor beta chain was sequenced within a study of T-cell reconstitution after alpha-beta-depleted transplantation in children. Looked up from germline, CDR1 is SSHAT and CDR2 is FNYEAQ (reference sequence). CDR3 length: 15 residues. TCRbeta library construction was performed incorporating unique molecular identifiers. Each CDR3 protein is one row after TCRdb ran MiXCR on the PCR reads. The sample shows fewer than 95,000 distinct CDR3 sequences, 12% of them seen only once. This clonotype has ten or more counts. Germline and junction disagree at one end, which may indicate a read error.

The receptor was derived from a human donor who donated a stem cell graft to a child with inherited bone marrow failure. The specimen comprised PBMCs from the stem cell graft donor, sampled from the stem cell graft. The V and J genes are TRBV7-7 and TRBJ2-2; the match to TRBD1 covers 8 bases. CDR3 amino acids: CASSADRGQPGELFF. CDR3 nucleotides: TGTGCTAGCAGCGCCGACAGGGGTCAACCCGGGGAGCTGTTTTTT. The entire variable domain, with the rest obtained from reference TRBV7-7 and TRBJ2-2, is as follows: GAGVSQSPRYKVTKRGQDVTLRCDPISSHATLYWYQQALGQGPEFLTYFNYEAQPDKSGLPSDRFSAERPEGSISTLTIQRTEQRDSAMYRCASSADRGQPGELFFGEGSRLTVL.